This TCR beta chain was sequenced during a study of shared clonotypes between healthy human individuals (dated by TCRdb to 2019 to 2021). Context from the whole study: A few men and two women, aged 18 to 49 years, made up the cohort. For each donor, CD4 naive and CD4 memory were each run on three plates, CD8 naive on two plates, and CD8 memory on one plate. To estimate repertoire size and how much clonotypes are shared between individuals, the study performed deep sequencing of blood TCR repertoires from roughly five healthy adults. Different laboratories and diverse techniques were used to prepare libraries and sequence TCR repertoires, to increase sequencing depth and limit assay-specific biases. Between about 0.9 and 9 billion PBMCs per donor were obtained by leukapheresis.

Including the terminal cysteine and phenylalanine, the CDR3 comprises 14 residues. The read is trimmed to its CDR3 DNA, 42 bases read in frame from base 1. The V and J ends are trimmed by 4 bases and 4 bases, leaving 13 bases between them. The germline V gene supplies CDR1 SGHDN and CDR2 FVKESK. Using the deep immunoSEQ assay, multiplex PCR amplified TCR CDR3 regions from genomic DNA. Extracted genomic DNA from each cell subset was distributed evenly across all wells of several immunoSEQ 96-well plates, and each plate was treated as a replicate. For sorted subsets, around 200 ng genomic DNA, equal to 30,000 to 35,000 T cell genomes, was loaded into each replicate PCR. Purified libraries were quantified with a Qubit 3.0 fluorometer, sized on a Bioanalyzer 2100, and re-quantified with the KAPA Library Quantification kit. Every immunoSEQ 96-well plate was sequenced on a separate single-read 150-cycle Illumina NextSeq 550 flow cell. The original pipeline was this. Because the immunoSEQ output included only junctional sequences and no quality scores, the filtering could not be the same as the filtering used for full-length reads. Sequences were annotated with PyIR, a Python wrapper for IgBLAST v1.9, using IMGT germline references to assign V/J genes and CDR3. Reads were removed for weak V/J assignments (E-value above 1e-6), missing CDR3, stop codons, out-of-frame junctions, or ambiguous translated residues. V3J clonotypes were defined by identical inferred V gene, J gene, and CDR3 amino acid sequence. Percentage overlap between repertoires was calculated by dividing the number of shared unique clonotypes by the size of the smaller repertoire. RTK rarefaction, the Chao1 estimator, and Recon v2.1 estimates of unobserved clonotypes were used to assess repertoire richness. Generation probabilities for all TCRbeta clonotypes obtained by the gDNA method from several donors were computed using OLGA. Not all clones reach the TCRdb copy of this immuneACCESS table, which keeps in-frame sequences only. Checked studies attribute under half of the gap to unresolved V genes and leave the rest unexplained. That table is the source of V, J and clone size, and D and trimming were worked out from the DNA. The sample records about 2.4 million clones, 80% to 95% of which are singletons. Clones ranked in the top ten supply 0.36% of the sample.

Study-wide conclusions, independent of this receptor: Because the study included a small number of donors, the genetic and exposure-history diversity represented was limited. Compared with non-shared clonotypes, the clonotypes found in all four sorted-subset donors had higher generation probabilities. Only blood was sampled, and tissue TCR repertoires likely differ from those in blood. Incomplete sequencing was indicated by rarefaction of sorted-subset datasets, despite the large sequencing depth. Larger estimated clonotype richness was generally found for naive subsets than for memory subsets. Pairwise subsampling led to the expectation that sequencing depth would affect the degree of clonotype sharing among donors. Sharing across a few donors was observed for approximately 5% of naive CD4, around 3.5% of naive CD8, 2% to 2.5% of memory CD4, and approximately 0.41% of memory CD8 clonotypes.

Donors were healthy HIV-negative adults with no recently reported acute infections or vaccinations. All donors were Caucasian adults living in Nashville, Tennessee, USA. Magnetic negative selection was used to enrich CD4+ T cells, after which naive cells were positively selected on CD45RA and the negative fraction became the memory subset. After blood collection by leukapheresis, PBMCs were isolated using Ficoll-Histopaque density gradient centrifugation and then cryopreserved in the vapor phase of liquid nitrogen. Analytical flow cytometry was used to check the purity and quantity of every magnetically sorted T cell population. Genomic DNA was isolated from every sorted fraction and measured by UV absorbance on a Nanodrop 2000c. In the case of this clone: The antigen it binds to is not known. No base qualities exist here, and no much larger clone lies one base off it.

Rearrangement joined TRBV14 to TRBJ1-2; matching of 5 bases hints at TRBD1 as the D gene. Sequencing used naive CD4+ T cells from PBMCs. The cell subset or site label of this sample denotes: CD45RA+ positively selected. This receptor was identified in a man aged 18-30 years in good health. Some clones in this sample may be carry-over from other donors' samples. The CDR3 here reads CASSLTWGIYGYTF. The DNA sequence follows: TGTGCCAGCAGCCTAACTTGGGGGATCTATGGCTACACCTTC.